The T cell receptor beta chain under discussion was sequenced for a study of T-cell reconstitution after alpha-beta-depleted transplantation in children. The study, taken as a whole, reports: At one year after transplant, newly produced T cells mostly accounted for T-cell counts and diversity. In patients about two months after transplant, alpha-beta T cells reportedly arose from several hundred expanded graft clones.

TCRbeta library preparation incorporated unique molecular identifiers. TCRdb re-analysed the PCR reads in MiXCR, keeping a single row per CDR3 protein. The table has about 580,000 distinct CDR3 sequences, about 23% seen once. Notes on this clonotype: The target antigen is unknown.

In germline, CDR1 is SGHKS, CDR2 YYEKEE (reference sequence). The CDR3 covers 16 residues. The ends were cut back, 2 bases at V and 4 bases at J, with 15 bases in the middle. V and J are TRBV5-5 and TRBJ2-2; D may be TRBD2 (5 bases). The clonotype originates from a boy younger than two who had a stem cell transplant for acute myeloid leukemia, so the T cells may come from the graft donor. The starting material was PBMCs, mostly from graft donor cells, obtained 360 days after TCRalphabeta/CD19-depleted stem cell transplant. In nucleotides, the CDR3 is TGTGCCAGCAGCTTCTCGTCCGGGGATGGCACCGGGGAGCTGTTTTTT. It codes for CASSFSSGDGTGELFF.